This T cell receptor beta chain was identified in a study of blood T cell repertoires in COVID-19. About the research overall: Some COVID-19 samples were acute and others convalescent; all came from the United States, Italy and Spain.

As processed by the authors: Amplification with reference gene primers provided the estimates of nucleated cell counts. Sequenced by immunoSEQ multiplex PCR; TCRdb stores in-frame clones only, minus some. The V and J calls and clone size were taken over from that table, and D and trimming were inferred from the DNA. The profile shows roughly 150,000 clones, roughly 81% of them singletons. The Seattle patients, enrolled during active infection, were followed longitudinally. Germline CDR1 and CDR2: SGHDN and FVKESK. The CDR3 totals 16 residues. The V and J ends lost 4 bases and 3 bases, in that order; junction bases with no gene match: 5.

This TCR was recovered from a woman of 80 years or more with COVID-19, enrolled during active disease. The rearrangement joins TRBV14 to TRBJ2-2; 10 bases map to TRBD2. The sample consisted of peripheral blood. The CDR3 loop reads CASSLLTSGYTGELFF. The CDR3 nucleotides are TGTGCCAGCAGCCTTCTGACTAGCGGGTACACCGGGGAGCTGTTTTTT.